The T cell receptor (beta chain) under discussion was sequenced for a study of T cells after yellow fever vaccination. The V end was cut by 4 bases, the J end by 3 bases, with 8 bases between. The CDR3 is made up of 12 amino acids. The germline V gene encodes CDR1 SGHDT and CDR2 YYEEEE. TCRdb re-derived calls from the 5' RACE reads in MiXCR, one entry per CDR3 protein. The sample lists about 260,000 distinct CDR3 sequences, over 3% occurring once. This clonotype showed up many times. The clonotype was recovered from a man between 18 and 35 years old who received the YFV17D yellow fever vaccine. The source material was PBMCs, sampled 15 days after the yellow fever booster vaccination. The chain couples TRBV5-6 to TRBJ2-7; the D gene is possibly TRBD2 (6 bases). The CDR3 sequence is CASSVGLYEQYF. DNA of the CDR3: TGTGCCAGCAGCGTGGGACTCTACGAGCAGTACTTC.